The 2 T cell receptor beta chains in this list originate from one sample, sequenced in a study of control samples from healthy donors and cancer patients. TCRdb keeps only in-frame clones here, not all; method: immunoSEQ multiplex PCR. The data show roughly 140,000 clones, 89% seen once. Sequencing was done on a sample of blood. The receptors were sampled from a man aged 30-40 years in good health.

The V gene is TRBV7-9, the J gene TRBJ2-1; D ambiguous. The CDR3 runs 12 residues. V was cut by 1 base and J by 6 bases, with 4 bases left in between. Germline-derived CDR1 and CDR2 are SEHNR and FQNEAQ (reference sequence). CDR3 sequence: CASSLGSNEQFF. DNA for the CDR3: TGTGCCAGCAGCTTAGGCAGCAATGAGCAGTTCTTC.

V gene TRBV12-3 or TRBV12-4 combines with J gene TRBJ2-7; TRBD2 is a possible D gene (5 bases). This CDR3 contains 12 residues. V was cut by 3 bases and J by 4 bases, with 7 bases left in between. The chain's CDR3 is CASSFSGYEQYF. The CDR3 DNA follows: TGTGCCAGCAGTTTCAGCGGTTACGAGCAGTACTTC.